This TCR beta chain was captured by sequencing in a study of blood T cell repertoires in COVID-19. Study overall: The cDNA or gDNA used as material had been derived from T cells, B-cell-depleted T cells, or PBMCs.

The CDR3 has 14 amino acids. J lost 4 bases, V lost 6 bases, and 7 bases had no gene match. The germline CDR1 and CDR2 sequences are SGHAT and FQNNGV. Authors' processing steps: Amplified reference gene primers provided the basis for estimating nucleated cell counts. Measured with immunoSEQ multiplex PCR; TCRdb has only the in-frame clones, and not every one. V and J calls and clone size come straight from that table; D and trimming were deduced from the DNA. Among a few hundred thousand clones listed, about 85% were seen once. Sequencing was performed on PBMCs or T cells enriched from blood (not recorded which). The V call is TRBV11-2, the J call TRBJ1-2; TRBD1 matches 8 bases. This clonotype was sampled from a woman between 45 and 65 years old who had recovered from COVID-19. The CDR3 coding sequence is TGTGCCAGCAGTTCTACCACAGGGGGCTATGGCTACACCTTC. Translated: CASSSTTGGYGYTF.